Below are 14 T cell receptor beta chains sequenced from a single sample in a study of cytomegalovirus exposure and HLA in healthy donors. Some clones are missing from TCRdb's copy, which holds only in-frame ones; the method was immunoSEQ multiplex PCR. The sample includes roughly 140,000 clones, 70% to 90% of them seen just once. Sequenced input: PBMCs. Receptor source: a woman between 18 and 29 years old in good health and CMV-seropositive.

This chain connects TRBV5-1 to TRBJ1-1; possible D gene TRBD1, 5 bases. V lost 4 bases to trimming and J lost 1 base, with 11 bases between them. This CDR3 contains 14 residues. The germline CDR1 and CDR2 sequences are SGHRS and YFSETQ. In DNA, the CDR3 is TGCGCCAGCAGCCCGGGGGGGACGAACACTGAAGCTTTCTTT. Its protein is CASSPGGTNTEAFF.

This sequence joins TRBV4-3 and TRBJ2-3; 9 bases agree with TRBD1. This CDR3 has 15 amino acids. Germline CDR1 reads LGHNA; CDR2 reads YSLEER. The V and J ends lost 1 base and 7 bases, in that order; junction bases with no gene match: 6. The DNA for the CDR3 is TGCGCCAGCAGCCAAGCCGGGACAGGGAGAAATACGCAGTATTTT. Protein product: CASSQAGTGRNTQYF.

V is TRBV5-8 and J is TRBJ1-4, with D possibly matching TRBD1 (6 bases). The CDR3 is made up of 17 amino acids. Trimming took off 4 bases at V and 0 bases at J, with 16 bases between the two ends. Germline assignment: CDR1 SGHTS and CDR2 YDEGEE. This chain's CDR3 is CASSLRTVSSTNEKLFF. In nucleotides, the CDR3 is TGTGCCAGCAGCCTTAGGACAGTCAGTTCAACTAATGAAAAACTGTTTTTT.

J is TRBJ2-1 and V is TRBV5-1; TRBD2 matches 9 bases. Per germline, CDR1 SGHRS and CDR2 YFSETQ. The CDR3 extends over 16 amino acids. After removal of 2 bases from V and 2 bases from J, the junction contained 5 bases not matched to a gene. Written as DNA, the CDR3 is TGCGCCAGCAGCTTAATGGCGGGAGGGGCCTACAATGAGCAGTTCTTC. Its translation is CASSLMAGGAYNEQFF.

The chain joins TRBV5-5 to TRBJ1-3; D gene unclear. CDR1 is SGHKS, CDR2 YYEKEE, per germline (reference sequence). Between the trimmed V and J ends, which lost 0 bases and 4 bases, there was a span of 8 bases. This CDR3 spans 14 amino acids. In DNA, the CDR3 is TGTGCCAGCAGCTTGGATGCAGGCGGAAACACCATATATTTT. This translates into CASSLDAGGNTIYF. The full variable domain, its missing parts supplied by reference TRBV5-5 and TRBJ1-3, is DAGVTQSPTHLIKTRGQQVTLRCSPISGHKSVSWYQQVLGQGPQFIFQYYEKEERGRGNFPDRFSARQFPNYSSELNVNALLLGDSALYLCASSLDAGGNTIYFGEGSWLTVV.

The CDR3 DNA sequence: TGCAGCGTTGAAGATCGAGGGAAGGAAGAAAAACTGTTTTTT. Translated: CSVEDRGKEEKLFF. The chain uses TRBV29-1 and TRBJ1-4; D gene uncertain. The CDR3 consists of 14 residues. V was pared by 0 bases and J by 8 bases, with 13 bases between. Germline values: CDR1 SQVTM, CDR2 ANQGSEA.

The chain has TRBV5-4 and TRBJ2-7; 7 bases agree with TRBD2. The J segment lost 3 bases and the V segment lost 4 bases, leaving 19 bases of the junction unmatched. This CDR3 region has 18 residues. Germline V gene data show CDR1 as SGHNT and CDR2 as YYREEE (reference sequence). The CDR3 loop is CASSPGGSLTSSYYEQYF. The CDR3 DNA reads as TGTGCCAGCAGCCCCGGCGGATCCTTGACTAGCAGTTACTACGAGCAGTACTTC. Drawing the rest from reference TRBV5-4 and TRBJ2-7, the complete variable domain is ETGVTQSPTHLIKTRGQQVTLRCSSQSGHNTVSWYQQALGQGPQFIFQYYREEENGRGNFPPRFSGLQFPNYSSELNVNALELDDSALYLCASSPGGSLTSSYYEQYFGPGTRLTVT.

V is TRBV9 and J is TRBJ2-1, with 10 positions matching TRBD2. Germline trimming cut 2 bases from V and 5 bases from J; bases unmatched to any gene: 10. Germline CDR1 SGDLS, CDR2 YYNGEE. This CDR3 region has 17 residues. CDR3 DNA: TGTGCCAGCAGCGTGGCAAATAGCGGGAGGCTCCACAATGAGCAGTTCTTC. Its translation is CASSVANSGRLHNEQFF.

The chain links TRBV4-2 to TRBJ1-4; TRBD1 might be the D (5 bases). The V end was cut by 0 bases, the J end by 7 bases, with 12 bases between. The CDR3 spans 15 residues. Germline CDR1 is LGHNA and CDR2 is YNFKEQ. The DNA of the CDR3 is TGTGCCAGCAGCCAAGAAGGAGAGCAGGGTGAAAAACTGTTTTTT. Translating it yields CASSQEGEQGEKLFF.

The J gene is TRBJ2-7, the V gene TRBV27; possible D gene TRBD1, 6 bases. CDR3 length equals 12 residues. Germline-derived CDR1 and CDR2 are MNHEY and SMNVEV (reference sequence). The germline V and J ends were trimmed by 6 bases and 3 bases, with 9 bases remaining between them. CDR3 sequence reads: CASRKGDYEQYF. CDR3 bases: TGTGCCAGCAGAAAGGGGGACTACGAGCAGTACTTC.

The J gene is TRBJ2-5, the V gene TRBV4-3, with a weak D call TRBD1 (6 bases). The CDR3 extends over 15 amino acids. Germline values: CDR1 LGHNA, CDR2 YSLEER. Between the trimmed V and J ends, which lost 2 bases and 4 bases, there was a span of 14 bases. CDR3 sequence reads: CASSQSQGSGETQYF. CDR3 in DNA: TGCGCCAGCAGCCAATCTCAGGGGAGTGGAGAGACCCAGTACTTC.

The genes are TRBV27 and TRBJ1-2; D is ambiguous. The CDR3 is made up of 11 amino acids. Germline-derived CDR1 and CDR2 are MNHEY and SMNVEV (reference sequence). Trimming took 5 bases from V and 8 from J, leaving 9 bases between them. In DNA form, the CDR3 reads TGTGCCAGCAGTGGCTCGGGGGGCTACACCTTC. Its protein is CASSGSGGYTF.

J is TRBJ1-5 and V is TRBV5-6; D gene unclear. This CDR3 has 13 residues. V lost 2 bases to trimming and J lost 4 bases, with 7 bases between them. Germline-derived CDR1 and CDR2 are SGHDT and YYEEEE. The chain's CDR3 is CASSLSVNQPQHF. The CDR3, as DNA: TGTGCCAGCAGCTTATCTGTTAATCAGCCCCAGCATTTT.

The chain couples TRBV2 to TRBJ2-7, with a tentative D call TRBD1 (5 bases). V lost 6 bases to trimming and J lost 5 bases, with 11 bases between them. In germline, CDR1 is SNHLY, CDR2 FYNNEI. The CDR3 loop spans 12 amino acids. The DNA of the CDR3 is TGTGCCAGCAGGCAGGGTATCGACGAGCAGTACTTC. Amino acid sequence: CASRQGIDEQYF.